Listed below are T cell receptor beta chains from one sample, sequenced in a study of post-analysis software for immune sequencing data. TCRdb reprocessed the PCR reads via MiXCR and lists one record per CDR3 protein. The repertoire holds 350,000 to 500,000 distinct CDR3 sequences, 30% to 40% seen once, with less than 10% in the top ten. Sequencing used blood. Receptors originate from a girl between 2 and 10 years old with multiple sclerosis. Both conserved end residues are part of each CDR3. The D gene is left open where the match is weak. Size is stated for part of the rows, as once, few or many counts, or as a class when the clone is expanded.

v_gene,abundance,d_gene,j_gene,CDR3aa,CDR3nt
TRBV6-4,.,.,TRBJ2-1,CASSDGGHNEQFF,TGTGCCAGCAGTGACGGCGGCCACAATGAGCAGTTCTTC
TRBV12-3/TRBV12-4,.,.,TRBJ2-5,CASSTEDGNQETQYF,TGTGCCAGCAGTACTGAGGACGGCAACCAAGAGACCCAGTACTTC
TRBV28,.,TRBD2,TRBJ2-1,CASSPGTSGEPSSYNEQFF,TGTGCCAGCAGCCCCGGGACTAGCGGGGAACCCAGCTCCTACAATGAGCAGTTCTTC
TRBV12-3/TRBV12-4,.,.,TRBJ2-5,CASSLLGNQETQYF,TGTGCCAGCAGTTTATTGGGGAACCAAGAGACCCAGTACTTC
TRBV6-6,.,.,TRBJ2-3,CASSYLSPSTDTQYF,TGTGCCAGCAGTTACTTATCACCTAGCACAGATACGCAGTATTTT
TRBV20-1,.,.,TRBJ2-3,CSARGTGTDMQYF,TGCAGTGCTAGGGGGACTGGAACAGATATGCAGTATTTT
TRBV10-3,.,TRBD1,TRBJ1-2,CAIRATGADYGYTF,TGTGCCATCAGAGCGACAGGGGCGGACTATGGCTACACCTTC
TRBV9,.,TRBD2,TRBJ2-1,CASSVEERGSPLNEQFF,TGTGCCAGCAGCGTAGAGGAGCGGGGCTCACCCCTAAATGAGCAGTTCTTC
TRBV6-5,.,.,TRBJ2-3,CASKIRGGMDTQYF,TGTGCCAGCAAAATCAGGGGAGGTATGGATACGCAGTATTTT
TRBV5-1,few,TRBD1,TRBJ2-7,CTSSLQHRGYEQYF,TGCACCAGCAGCTTGCAACACAGGGGGTACGAGCAGTACTTC
TRBV12-5,.,.,TRBJ2-3,CASGFRDSTDTQYF,TGTGCTAGTGGTTTCCGGGACAGCACAGATACGCAGTATTTT
TRBV5-1,few,.,TRBJ1-1,CASSLAEKTGEAFF,TGCGCCAGCAGCTTGGCCGAAAAGACGGGTGAAGCTTTCTTT
TRBV7-9,few,.,TRBJ2-1,CASSHRRGLISYNEQFF,TGTGCCAGCAGCCACCGACGGGGGCTAATCTCCTACAATGAGCAGTTCTTC
TRBV24-1,.,.,TRBJ1-2,CATSDHEPQGSNYGYTF,TGTGCCACCAGTGACCACGAACCACAGGGATCCAACTATGGCTACACCTTC
TRBV5-1,.,TRBD1,TRBJ2-5,CASSLVLSGQGPRLDRETQYF,TGCGCCAGCAGCTTGGTTCTCTCGGGACAGGGTCCACGGCTGGACCGAGAGACCCAGTACTTC
TRBV4-1,few,TRBD2,TRBJ2-7,CASSLIGTSGGYEQYF,TGCGCCAGCAGTCTTATAGGGACTAGCGGGGGGTACGAGCAGTACTTC
TRBV7-3,.,TRBD2,TRBJ2-7,CAGSVSGTIPYEQYF,TGTGCCGGCAGCGTATCCGGGACTATCCCCTACGAGCAGTACTTC